This entry lists 18 T cell receptor beta chains sequenced from one sample in a study of T cells in narcolepsy. The repertoire was sequenced with immunoSEQ multiplex PCR; TCRdb's copy has only in-frame clones and lacks some. Of fewer than 25,000 clones listed, about 82% are singletons. The specimen was memory (CD45RA-) CD4+ T cells from blood. The source of these receptors is a human donor in good health.

V and J are TRBV2 and TRBJ2-7; tentatively, D is TRBD1 (6 bases). Per germline, CDR1 SNHLY and CDR2 FYNNEI. The CDR3 length is 13 residues. V lost 4 bases to trimming and J lost 11 bases, with 18 bases between them. Written as DNA, the CDR3 is TGTGCCAGCAGTGCGACAGGCTCCAAAAGGGAGTACTTC. This translates into CASSATGSKREYF.

The chain combines TRBV2 with TRBJ2-2, with D possibly TRBD1 on 6 matching bases. The CDR3 consists of 15 residues. CDR1 is SNHLY, CDR2 FYNNEI, per germline. The germline V and J ends were trimmed by 6 bases and 0 bases, with 11 bases remaining between them. The CDR3 spells CASSLGASNTGELFF. In DNA form, the CDR3 reads TGTGCCAGCAGCCTGGGGGCTTCGAACACCGGGGAGCTGTTTTTT.

This chain uses TRBV10-3 with TRBJ2-7; D tentatively fits TRBD1 or TRBD2 (6 bases each). The V gene lost 2 bases and the J gene lost 3 bases, with 11 bases spanning the gap. Germline loops: CDR1 ENHRY, CDR2 SYGVKD. The CDR3 is made up of 14 amino acids. CDR3: CAISETGAYYEQYF. CDR3 nucleotide sequence: TGTGCCATCAGTGAGACGGGGGCTTACTACGAGCAGTACTTC.

This clone was counted between two and nine times. This chain joins TRBV7-2 and TRBJ1-6; D not resolved. This CDR3 is built from 12 residues. Germline CDR1 SGHTA, CDR2 FQGNSA. Between the trimmed V and J ends, which lost 1 base and 14 bases, there was a span of 9 bases. CDR3 sequence reads: CASSLVQETLHF. The DNA of the CDR3 is TGTGCCAGCAGCTTAGTCCAGGAGACCCTCCACTTT.

The chain employs TRBV11-2 and TRBJ2-3, with D perhaps matching TRBD1 (6 bases). CDR3 length: 13 amino acids. CDR1 and CDR2 (germline): SGHAT, FQNNGV. V was cut by 0 bases and J by 10 bases, with 11 bases left in between. The chain's CDR3 is CASSLDQGLAQYF. DNA of the CDR3: TGTGCCAGCAGCTTAGATCAGGGGTTAGCGCAGTATTTT. Full variable domain (rest looked up from reference TRBV11-2 and TRBJ2-3): EAGVAQSPRYKIIEKRQSVAFWCNPISGHATLYWYQQILGQGPKLLIQFQNNGVVDDSQLPKDRFSAERLKGVDSTLKIQPAKLEDSAVYLCASSLDQGLAQYFGPGTRLTVL.

The genes are TRBV28 and TRBJ1-5; weak D call: TRBD1 (6 bases). CDR1 is MDHEN and CDR2 is SYDVKM in the germline V gene. The CDR3 has 13 amino acids. With 7 bases removed from V and 9 bases from J, the gap between germline ends came to 16 bases. In DNA form, the CDR3 reads TGTGCCAGCATCGAGGGGGACAAAGGGCCCCAGCATTTT. Protein sequence: CASIEGDKGPQHF.

This CDR3 is CASSVGVDEQFF. CDR3 in DNA: TGTGCCAGCAGCGTAGGCGTCGATGAGCAGTTCTTC. The genes are TRBV9 and TRBJ2-1; D remains ambiguous. This CDR3 contains 12 residues. CDR1 is SGDLS, CDR2 YYNGEE, per germline. Trimming took off 0 bases at V and 8 bases at J, with 6 bases between the two ends.

The chain combines TRBV5-1 with TRBJ2-2; D is ambiguous. The CDR3 totals 14 residues. Per the germline V gene, CDR1 is SGHRS and CDR2 is YFSETQ. V lost 2 bases and J 4 bases, leaving 9 bases between the germline ends. This chain's CDR3 is CASSLSPGTGELFF. DNA of the CDR3: TGCGCCAGCAGCTTAAGTCCCGGCACCGGGGAGCTGTTTTTT.

CDR3 nucleotides: TGTGCCAGCAGTCAACAAGGGACCGGTAATGAAAAACTGTTTTTT. Protein product: CASSQQGTGNEKLFF. This chain links TRBV28 with TRBJ1-4; D may be TRBD1 (5 bases). Looked up from germline, CDR1 is MDHEN and CDR2 is SYDVKM. The CDR3 runs 15 residues. Trimming shortened V by 5 bases and J by 4 bases, and 14 bases separated the two germline ends.

This chain uses TRBV18 with TRBJ1-6; D ambiguous. V was pared by 6 bases and J by 8 bases, with 20 bases between. Germline V gives CDR1 KGHSH, CDR2 LQKENI. This CDR3 spans 16 amino acids. The CDR3 nucleotides read TGTGCCAGCTCGCCCCTCTCGACCGTGACGGATTCACCCCTCCACTTT. It encodes CASSPLSTVTDSPLHF.

This clone was seen a few times. V usage is TRBV7-8 and J usage is TRBJ1-5; D is unresolved. The germline V gene encodes CDR1 SGHVS and CDR2 FQNEAQ. Trimming pared 0 bases from V and 4 bases from J, leaving 7 bases between. The CDR3 totals 14 residues. CDR3 amino acids: CASSLARVNQPQHF. The CDR3 DNA is TGTGCCAGCAGCTTAGCGCGGGTTAATCAGCCCCAGCATTTT.

The J gene is TRBJ2-3, the V gene TRBV7-6, with TRBD2 identical over 11 bases. V lost 5 bases and J lost 2; bases outside the gene matches: 12. This CDR3 is built from 18 residues. Germline V gives CDR1 SGHVS, CDR2 FNYEAQ. The CDR3 nucleotides read TGTGCCAGCAGCCCCCTAGTGGGGACTAGCGGTTTCACAGATACGCAGTATTTT. It yields the protein CASSPLVGTSGFTDTQYF.

The chain recombines TRBV5-6 with TRBJ1-1, with D hard to call. In germline, CDR1 is SGHDT, CDR2 YYEEEE. V was shortened by 1 base and J by 2 bases, with 6 bases between the two germline ends. This CDR3 region has 13 residues. CDR3: CASSLPPNTEAFF. The DNA of the CDR3 is TGTGCCAGCAGCTTGCCCCCAAACACTGAAGCTTTCTTT.

Here the CDR3 DNA reads TGTGCCAGCAGCCCGAGGAGCAGAAACTCCTACAATGAGCAGTTCTTC. Protein product: CASSPRSRNSYNEQFF. The chain carries TRBV5-6 and TRBJ2-1; D ambiguous. There are 16 residues in the CDR3. Between the trimmed V and J ends, which lost 4 bases and 0 bases, there was a span of 14 bases. The germline V gene encodes CDR1 SGHDT and CDR2 YYEEEE. Drawing the rest from reference TRBV5-6 and TRBJ2-1, the complete variable domain is DAGVTQSPTHLIKTRGQQVTLRCSPKSGHDTVSWYQQALGQGPQFIFQYYEEEERQRGNFPDRFSGHQFPNYSSELNVNALLLGDSALYLCASSPRSRNSYNEQFFGPGTRLTVL.

V is TRBV11-3 and J is TRBJ2-2; D might be TRBD1 or TRBD2, each matching 5 bases. With 6 bases removed from V and 1 base from J, the gap between germline ends came to 12 bases. The CDR3 is 15 amino acids. Germline-derived CDR1 and CDR2 are SGHNT and YENEEA. The CDR3 nucleotides read TGTGCCAGCAGTCCTCGGGACGGGAACACCGGGGAGCTGTTTTTT. Protein product: CASSPRDGNTGELFF.

The chain uses TRBV2 and TRBJ2-5; 7 bases match TRBD2. The J call may be mistaken, given a closer DNA end match to TRBJ2-7. The germline gives CDR1 SNHLY, CDR2 FYNNEI. This CDR3 is 15 amino acids long. The CDR3 DNA reads as TGTGCCAGCTCCGACTGGGGGGGGAGGTCCTACGAGCAGTACTTC. Amino acid sequence: CASSDWGGRSYEQYF.

The rearrangement joins TRBV7-2 to TRBJ2-1; 16 bases map to TRBD2. V dropped 6 bases and J dropped 5; count of bases not matched to a gene: 7. This CDR3 region has 17 residues. Germline lookup yields CDR1 SGHTA and CDR2 FQGNSA. As DNA, the CDR3 is TGTGCCAGCAGGCCCGGGACTAGCGGGAGGGCACACAATGAGCAGTTCTTC. As protein: CASRPGTSGRAHNEQFF.

The CDR3 DNA is TGTGCCAGCAGTGGGCAGTTAATTATTTATGGCTACACCTTC. Encoded protein: CASSGQLIIYGYTF. The chain has TRBV2 and TRBJ1-2; D gene uncertain. CDR3 length equals 14 residues. Per germline, CDR1 SNHLY and CDR2 FYNNEI. V shed 4 bases and J shed 5 bases, with 14 bases lying between them.